These 22 T cell receptor beta chains share one sample of origin, sequenced in a study of shared clonotypes between healthy human individuals. This table comes from immunoSEQ multiplex PCR, and its TCRdb copy is limited to in-frame clones, with some not included. The sample lists roughly 480,000 clones, about 80% occurring once. The specimen was PBMCs. These receptors all come from a woman aged 40 to 49 in good health. Some clones in this sample may be carry-over from other donors' samples.

The chain is built from TRBV4-2 and TRBJ2-7, with 7 bases aligning to TRBD1. The trim removed 3 bases at V and 2 bases at J, leaving 4 bases unmatched. CDR1 and CDR2 (germline): LGHNA, YNFKEQ. The CDR3 length is 14 residues. This CDR3 is CASSHSDRAYEQYF. The CDR3 bases are TGTGCCAGCAGCCACAGTGACAGGGCCTACGAGCAGTACTTC.

The chain recombines TRBV10-2 with TRBJ1-6, with 7 nucleotides matching TRBD1. The CDR3 sequence is 15 residues long. Germline V gives CDR1 WSHSY, CDR2 SAAADI. V lost 6 bases and J lost 7; bases outside the gene matches: 9. CDR3 sequence: CASSVMTGNNSPLHF. Here the CDR3 DNA reads TGCGCCAGCAGCGTTATGACAGGGAACAATTCACCCCTCCACTTT.

J is TRBJ2-7 and V is TRBV19; a possible D gene is TRBD1 (5 bases). Germline CDR1 is LNHDA and CDR2 is SQIVND (reference sequence). V was clipped by 4 bases and J by 2 bases, with 12 bases between them. The CDR3 loop spans 14 amino acids. The CDR3 coding sequence is TGTGCCAGTAGTAACCCAGGGATCGCCTACGAGCAGTACTTC. It encodes CASSNPGIAYEQYF.

The table lists this clone with a count of one. The chain combines TRBV5-6 with TRBJ1-1; tentative D call: TRBD1 (6 bases). Germline values: CDR1 SGHDT, CDR2 YYEEEE. Trimming took off 2 bases at V and 1 base at J, with 9 bases between the two ends. CDR3 length equals 14 residues. CDR3: CASSFGGSNTEAFF. Here the CDR3 DNA reads TGTGCCAGCAGCTTCGGGGGCTCGAACACTGAAGCTTTCTTT.

The CDR3 reads CASSSPLGRDVADTQYF. The CDR3 DNA is TGTGCCAGCAGTTCGCCGCTCGGGCGGGATGTCGCAGATACGCAGTATTTT. The chain links TRBV28 to TRBJ2-3; D might be TRBD2 (6 bases). V was pared by 4 bases and J by 4 bases, with 21 bases between. Germline-derived CDR1 and CDR2 are MDHEN and SYDVKM. The CDR3 has 17 amino acids. Variable domain in full (rest from reference TRBV28 and TRBJ2-3): DVKVTQSSRYLVKRTGEKVFLECVQDMDHENMFWYRQDPGLGLRLIYFSYDVKMKEKGDIPEGYSVSREKKERFSLILESASTNQTSMYLCASSSPLGRDVADTQYFGPGTRLTVL.

The chain combines TRBV5-1 with TRBJ2-3; D is uncertain. V lost 3 bases, J lost 0 bases, and 8 bases lay in between. The CDR3 loop spans 14 amino acids. Germline V lookup: CDR1 SGHRS, CDR2 YFSETQ. CDR3 loop: CASSSTTSTDTQYF. The CDR3 coding sequence is TGCGCCAGCAGCTCAACCACTAGCACAGATACGCAGTATTTT.

V usage is TRBV5-5 and J usage is TRBJ2-7, with TRBD2 matching 9 bases. There are 15 residues in the CDR3. V shed 3 bases, J shed 2 bases, and the junction held 6 bases outside the gene matches. Per germline, CDR1 SGHKS and CDR2 YYEKEE (reference sequence). As DNA, the CDR3 is TGTGCCAGCAGCTCGACTAGCGGTAGGACCTACGAGCAGTACTTC. It specifies CASSSTSGRTYEQYF. Drawing the rest from reference TRBV5-5 and TRBJ2-7, the complete variable domain is DAGVTQSPTHLIKTRGQQVTLRCSPISGHKSVSWYQQVLGQGPQFIFQYYEKEERGRGNFPDRFSARQFPNYSSELNVNALLLGDSALYLCASSSTSGRTYEQYFGPGTRLTVT.

This clone occurred a few times. The identical CDR3 is also encoded by other nucleotide sequences in the sample. The rearrangement uses TRBV7-9 and TRBJ1-2; D is uncertain. This CDR3 contains 13 residues. CDR1 SEHNR and CDR2 FQNEAQ come from the germline V gene (reference sequence). V shed 5 bases and J shed 4 bases, with 11 bases lying between them. CDR3 DNA sequence: TGTGCCAGCAGCCCAGACACCGCCTATGGCTACACCTTC. It encodes CASSPDTAYGYTF.

This chain connects TRBV19 to TRBJ2-1; D is unresolved. The CDR3 has 12 amino acids. CDR1 is LNHDA, CDR2 SQIVND, per germline (reference sequence). V lost 6 bases to trimming and J lost 5 bases, with 8 bases between them. DNA of the CDR3: TGTGCCAGTAGAGGAGATAACAATGAGCAGTTCTTC. This gives the protein CASRGDNNEQFF.

This clone was observed once. The rearrangement uses TRBV30 and TRBJ2-7; 8 nucleotides match TRBD1. The CDR3 spans 14 residues. V trimming: 2 bases; J trimming: 4 bases; junction bases outside the gene matches: 7. Germline V gives CDR1 GTSNPN, CDR2 SVGIG (reference sequence). CDR3 loop: CAWSLRDRWYEQYF. The CDR3 DNA reads as TGTGCCTGGAGTCTCCGGGACAGGTGGTACGAGCAGTACTTC. The full variable domain, completed using reference TRBV30 and TRBJ2-7, is SQTIHQWPATLVQPVGSPLSLECTVEGTSNPNLYWYRQAAGRGLQLLFYSVGIGQISSEVPQNLSASRPQDRQFILSSKKLLLSDSGFYLCAWSLRDRWYEQYFGPGTRLTVT.

The J gene is TRBJ2-3, the V gene TRBV29-1, with 9 bases matching TRBD1. CDR3 length: 12 amino acids. Trimming at V came to 7 bases and at J to 4 bases, leaving 3 bases not matched to a gene. The V gene's germline CDR1 is SQVTM and CDR2 ANQGSEA. The DNA for the CDR3 is TGCAGCGGTGGGGACAGGGCAGATACGCAGTATTTT. Its protein product is CSGGDRADTQYF.

This clone was picked up many times. This rearrangement joins TRBV7-2 to TRBJ1-1; no clear D. Deletions cut 1 base from V and 4 bases from J, with 13 bases between. The CDR3 has 15 amino acids. Germline assignment: CDR1 SGHTA and CDR2 FQGNSA. CDR3 nucleotides: TGTGCCAGCAGCTTAGGAAGGCAGTTTAGCACTGAAGCTTTCTTT. Its protein is CASSLGRQFSTEAFF.

The chain uses TRBV7-3 and TRBJ1-2; possibly TRBD1 for D (5 bases). Between the trimmed V and J ends, which lost 2 bases and 8 bases, there was a span of 12 bases. The CDR3 is 13 amino acids. CDR1 SGHTA and CDR2 FQGTGA come from the germline V gene. The CDR3 here is CASSLGPREGYTF. CDR3 nucleotides: TGTGCCAGCAGCTTAGGCCCCAGGGAAGGCTACACCTTC.

To note about this clone: This may arise from a read error, as a much more abundant clone is one base away. The chain employs TRBV6-4 and TRBJ2-2; TRBD2 aligns across 9 bases. The ends lost 4 bases at V and 5 bases at J; junction bases unmatched: 2. The CDR3 totals 14 residues. CDR1 MRHNA and CDR2 SNTAGT come from the germline V gene. The CDR3: CASSVAGVTGELFF. The DNA for the CDR3 is TGTGCCAGCAGTGTAGCGGGAGTGACCGGGGAGCTGTTTTTT.

The chain employs TRBV5-1 and TRBJ1-5, with D possibly TRBD1 on 6 matching bases. With 0 bases removed from V and 6 bases from J, the gap between germline ends came to 13 bases. In germline, CDR1 is SGHRS, CDR2 YFSETQ. The CDR3 runs 15 residues. This chain's CDR3 is CASSLGGVGAQPQHF. The CDR3 DNA is TGCGCCAGCAGCTTGGGGGGAGTGGGGGCTCAGCCCCAGCATTTT.

The chain recombines TRBV28 with TRBJ2-7; TRBD1 agrees at 9 bases. Germline V gene lookup returns CDR1 MDHEN and CDR2 SYDVKM. With 5 bases clipped from V and 5 bases from J, the junction kept 7 bases outside the gene matches. This CDR3 has 14 amino acids. The CDR3 protein is CASSARQGVDEQYF. The CDR3 coding sequence is TGTGCCAGCAGTGCCCGACAGGGGGTGGACGAGCAGTACTTC.

Note on this clone: A far larger clone is one nucleotide away, so this likely arose from a read error. This rearrangement joins TRBV10-2 to TRBJ1-2; 9 bases are shared with TRBD1. Germline V gives CDR1 WSHSY, CDR2 SAAADI. This CDR3 contains 13 residues. CDR3 nucleotides: TGCGCCGGCAGCCGACAGGGGGACTATGGCTACACCTTC. It encodes CAGSRQGDYGYTF.

The gene calls are TRBV18 and TRBJ2-3; either TRBD1 or TRBD2 may supply D (5 bases each). The CDR3 sequence is 16 residues long. Germline CDR1 reads KGHSH; CDR2 reads LQKENI. V lost 3 bases and J 4 bases, leaving 17 bases between the germline ends. CDR3 bases: TGTGCCAGCTCACCTCCAGGAAGGGGAGTCCCAGATACGCAGTATTTT. As protein: CASSPPGRGVPDTQYF.

The V call is TRBV4-2, the J call TRBJ2-7, with D possibly TRBD2 on 5 matching bases. V lost 1 base to trimming and J lost 3 bases, with 13 bases between them. The germline CDR1 and CDR2 sequences are LGHNA and YNFKEQ. The CDR3 has 15 residues. This chain's CDR3 is CASSQVPSGDYEQYF. The CDR3 nucleotides read TGTGCCAGCAGCCAAGTGCCCAGCGGAGACTACGAGCAGTACTTC.

This clone was recorded many times. The V gene is TRBV11-2, the J gene TRBJ2-1, with 7 bases that match TRBD1. Germline CDR1 SGHAT, CDR2 FQNNGV. The CDR3 is 14 residues long. V gave up 5 bases and J gave up 4 bases; unmatched junction bases: 5. The CDR3 spells CASSPGQPYNEQFF. The DNA for the CDR3 is TGTGCCAGCAGCCCGGGACAGCCATACAATGAGCAGTTCTTC. Looking up the rest from reference TRBV11-2 and TRBJ2-1 gives the full variable domain: EAGVAQSPRYKIIEKRQSVAFWCNPISGHATLYWYQQILGQGPKLLIQFQNNGVVDDSQLPKDRFSAERLKGVDSTLKIQPAKLEDSAVYLCASSPGQPYNEQFFGPGTRLTVL.

The CDR3 nucleotides are TGTGCCAGCAGTGAAGTGGATACGCAGTATTTT. Translated: CASSEVDTQYF. V is TRBV2 and J is TRBJ2-3, with D hard to call. The CDR3 spans 11 residues. Germline assignment: CDR1 SNHLY and CDR2 FYNNEI. Trimming removed 1 base from V and 6 bases from J, with 2 bases in between.

This clone was detected many times. This sequence joins TRBV28 and TRBJ1-4; D gene uncertain. V shed 5 bases and J shed 10 bases, with 11 bases lying between them. The CDR3 is made up of 12 amino acids. Germline CDR1 MDHEN, CDR2 SYDVKM. Here the CDR3 DNA reads TGTGCCAGCAGTCCCCCCCGGGGAAAACTGTTTTTT. Encoded protein: CASSPPRGKLFF.